This T cell receptor (beta chain) is from a study of identical twins. General study results and limits: Excess sharing between twins was weaker in beta out-of-frame sequences.

This clonotype was observed a few times. Its target is unknown. TCRdb re-derived calls from the 5' RACE reads in MiXCR, one entry per CDR3 protein. This sample has some 270,000 distinct CDR3 sequences, with approximately 8.3% found just once. Germline V gene lookup returns CDR1 DFQATT and CDR2 SNEGSKA (reference sequence). Deletions cut 0 bases from V and 3 bases from J, with 12 bases between. The CDR3 sequence is 15 residues long. The data also belong to a second study, concerning yellow fever vaccine responses in identical twins.

This clonotype was obtained from a young woman in good health. The sequenced sample was CD8+ T cells sorted from blood. The chain recombines TRBV20-1 with TRBJ1-5, with a tentative D call TRBD1 (5 bases). CDR3 bases: TGCAGTGCTAGAGATGCGCAGGGTCTCAATCAGCCCCAGCATTTT. Amino acid sequence: CSARDAQGLNQPQHF.